This T cell receptor beta chain was documented in a study of T cell changes during pregnancy in multiple sclerosis. The assay was immunoSEQ multiplex PCR, and TCRdb's table has in-frame clones only and misses some. The profile shows about 31,000 clones, around 90% of them singletons. This sequence was found in a female donor with multiple sclerosis, enrolled in a pregnancy study. The sample was CD8+ T cells from peripheral blood mononuclear cells, taken in the first trimester of pregnancy.

The CDR3 DNA reads as TGTGCCAGCAGCCAAGATCTACTTGGCGGGAGGGGGACAGATACGCAGTATTTT. Protein sequence: CASSQDLLGGRGTDTQYF. J is TRBJ2-3 and V is TRBV4-2; 9 bases map to TRBD2. The V gene's germline CDR1 is LGHNA and CDR2 YNFKEQ. The CDR3 is 18 residues long. V lost 0 bases, J lost 3 bases, and 10 bases stayed unmatched.